One sample yielded the 6 T cell receptor beta chains listed below, sequenced in a study of low-dose radiotherapy and immunotherapy resistance in tumors. Primers targeting TRAV and TRBV primed first-strand cDNA, covering alpha and beta chains. A 20-cycle PCR with a constant-region primer and V-primer adapter amplified TCRs. TCRdb ran MiXCR on the reads and lists one entry per CDR3 protein. This sample has about 64,000 distinct CDR3 sequences, with more than 20% found just once. As for time point: before trial treatment. The sequencing here drew on PBMCs, taken before treatment. These receptor sequences come from a male donor with rectosigmoid adenocarcinoma.

This clonotype was seen at least ten times. V gene TRBV6-2 or TRBV6-3 combines with J gene TRBJ1-2; TRBD1 might be the D (5 bases). Germline loops: CDR1 MNHEY, CDR2 SVGEGT. V lost 5 bases to trimming and J lost 9 bases, with 16 bases between them. The CDR3 has 13 amino acids. CDR3 bases: TGTGCCAGCAGTGACCCGGGGCGGGAGAGCTACACCTTC. Its protein product is CASSDPGRESYTF.

This clonotype showed up many times. CDR3: CASSKPSRRKETQYF. Here the CDR3 DNA reads TGTGCCAGCAGCAAACCTAGCAGGAGGAAAGAGACCCAGTACTTC. The V call is TRBV21-1, the J call TRBJ2-5; TRBD2, as called in the table, went unchecked against the DNA. TRBV21-1 is designated a pseudogene. The CDR3 consists of 15 residues.

This clonotype showed up many times. This chain links TRBV6-6 with TRBJ1-2; D may be TRBD1 (6 bases). Trimming cost V 6 bases and J 4 bases, with 9 bases left between them. The CDR3 consists of 12 residues. Germline V CDR1 and CDR2: MNHNY, SVGAGI (reference sequence). The CDR3: CASRRGTYGYTF. The CDR3 DNA follows: TGTGCCAGCAGGAGGGGGACCTATGGCTACACCTTC.

In its sample, this clonotype was seen a few times. V gene TRBV12-3 or TRBV12-4 combines with J gene TRBJ2-1; D unresolved. V was shortened by 2 bases and J by 0 bases, with 8 bases between the two germline ends. The CDR3 totals 15 residues. The DNA of the CDR3 is TGTGCCAGCAGTTTATCGTTAAGCTCCTACAATGAGCAGTTCTTC. Encoded protein: CASSLSLSSYNEQFF.

In its sample, this clonotype was seen many times. V gene TRBV7-2 combines with J gene TRBJ1-3; D is unresolved. There are 17 residues in the CDR3. The V end lost 4 bases, the J end lost 0 bases, and 16 bases lay between the germline ends. Germline CDR1 is SGHTA and CDR2 is FQGNSA. CDR3 residues: CASSSRPLGSSGNTIYF. The CDR3 region has the DNA TGTGCCAGCAGCTCCCGCCCCCTGGGGAGCTCTGGAAACACCATATATTTT.

There are a few counts of this clonotype. The chain recombines TRBV6-2 or TRBV6-3 with TRBJ1-1; tentatively, D is TRBD1 (6 bases). The CDR3 length is 15 residues. Germline CDR1 and CDR2: MNHEY and SVGEGT. V was cut by 5 bases and J by 1 base, with 14 bases left in between. The CDR3 nucleotides read TGTGCCAGCAGTCGCTGGGACACGAAGAACACTGAAGCTTTCTTT. It specifies CASSRWDTKNTEAFF.